This T cell receptor beta chain was sequenced during a study of blood T cell repertoires in COVID-19. For the study at large: Samples taken during acute and convalescent COVID-19 were collected in the United States, Italy and Spain. PBMCs, B-cell-depleted T cells, or T cells were the source of the cDNA or gDNA that made up the material.

Recruited during active infection, patients (from Seattle) were subsequently followed longitudinally. As handled by the study authors: Amplified reference gene primers provided the basis for estimating nucleated cell counts. Data came from immunoSEQ multiplex PCR; TCRdb stores just in-frame clones and leaves some out. V, J and clone size are those of that table, while D and trimming were read from the DNA. The data hold about 130,000 clones, with about 93% observed a single time. The trim removed 4 bases at V and 6 bases at J, leaving 5 bases unmatched. The CDR3 totals 14 residues. Germline V gene sequence: CDR1 SGHRS, CDR2 YFSETQ.

This chain joins TRBV5-1 and TRBJ2-2, with 8 nucleotides matching TRBD1. The sample comprised peripheral blood. This TCR came from a man in his forties or fifties with COVID-19, enrolled during active disease. CDR3 loop: CASSRDRPSGELFF. The CDR3, as DNA: TGCGCCAGCAGCCGGGACAGGCCTTCCGGGGAGCTGTTTTTT.